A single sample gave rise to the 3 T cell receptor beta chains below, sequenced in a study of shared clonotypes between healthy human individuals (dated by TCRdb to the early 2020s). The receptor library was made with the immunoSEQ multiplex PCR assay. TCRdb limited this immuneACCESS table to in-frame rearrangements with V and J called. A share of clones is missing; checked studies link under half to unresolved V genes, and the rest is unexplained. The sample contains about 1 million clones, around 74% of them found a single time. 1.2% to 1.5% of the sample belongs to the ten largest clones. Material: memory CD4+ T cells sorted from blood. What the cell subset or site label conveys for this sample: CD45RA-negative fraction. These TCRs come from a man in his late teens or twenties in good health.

CDR3 sequence (DNA): TGTGCCAGCCAAAGGGGAGCTGGAAACACCATATATTTT. This translates into CASQRGAGNTIYF. The chain has TRBV6-5 and TRBJ1-3; D possibly corresponds to TRBD1 (5 bases). The CDR3 has 13 residues. The V and J ends lost 8 bases and 2 bases respectively, with 10 bases between them. Germline-derived CDR1 and CDR2 are MNHEY and SVGAGI.

CDR3 amino acids: CASSDFWRNSGNTIYF. The CDR3 DNA sequence: TGTGCCAGCAGTGATTTCTGGCGTAACTCTGGAAACACCATATATTTT. V usage is TRBV2 and J usage is TRBJ1-3, with no clear D. Trimming left V 3 bases short and J 0 bases short, with 12 bases between. The germline CDR1 and CDR2 sequences are SNHLY and FYNNEI. The CDR3 covers 16 residues.

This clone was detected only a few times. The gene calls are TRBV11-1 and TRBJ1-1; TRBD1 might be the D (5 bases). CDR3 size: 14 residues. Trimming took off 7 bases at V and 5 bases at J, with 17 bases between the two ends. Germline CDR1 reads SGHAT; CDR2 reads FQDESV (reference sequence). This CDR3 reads CASTEQGALTEAFF. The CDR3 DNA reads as TGTGCCAGCACCGAGCAAGGGGCGTTGACTGAAGCTTTCTTT. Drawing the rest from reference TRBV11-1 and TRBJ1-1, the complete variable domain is EAEVAQSPRYKITEKSQAVAFWCDPISGHATLYWYRQILGQGPELLVQFQDESVVDDSQLPKDRFSAERLKGVDSTLKIQPAELGDSAMYLCASTEQGALTEAFFGQGTRLTVV.